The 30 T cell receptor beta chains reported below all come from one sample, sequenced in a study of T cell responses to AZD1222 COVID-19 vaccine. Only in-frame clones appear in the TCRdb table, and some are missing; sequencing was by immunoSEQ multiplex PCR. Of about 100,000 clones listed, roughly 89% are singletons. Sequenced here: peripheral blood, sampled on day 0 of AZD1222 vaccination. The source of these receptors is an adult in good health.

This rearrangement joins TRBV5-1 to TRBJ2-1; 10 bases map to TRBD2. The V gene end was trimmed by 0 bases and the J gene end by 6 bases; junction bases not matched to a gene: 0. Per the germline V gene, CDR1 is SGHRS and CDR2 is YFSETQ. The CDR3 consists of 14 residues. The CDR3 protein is CASSLGTSGNEQFF. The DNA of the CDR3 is TGCGCCAGCAGCTTGGGGACTAGCGGCAATGAGCAGTTCTTC.

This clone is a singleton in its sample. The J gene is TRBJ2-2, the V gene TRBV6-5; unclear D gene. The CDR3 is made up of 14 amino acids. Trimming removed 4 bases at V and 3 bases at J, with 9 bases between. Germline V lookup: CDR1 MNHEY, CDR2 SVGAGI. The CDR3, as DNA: TGTGCCAGCAGTTCCCCGGCGGACACCGGGGAGCTGTTTTTT. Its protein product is CASSSPADTGELFF.

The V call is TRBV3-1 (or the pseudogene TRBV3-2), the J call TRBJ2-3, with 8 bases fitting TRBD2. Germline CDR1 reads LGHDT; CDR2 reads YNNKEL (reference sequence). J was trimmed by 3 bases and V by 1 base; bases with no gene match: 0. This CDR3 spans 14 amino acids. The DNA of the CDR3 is TGTGCCAGCAGCCAAGGACTAGCGACAGATACGCAGTATTTT. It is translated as CASSQGLATDTQYF.

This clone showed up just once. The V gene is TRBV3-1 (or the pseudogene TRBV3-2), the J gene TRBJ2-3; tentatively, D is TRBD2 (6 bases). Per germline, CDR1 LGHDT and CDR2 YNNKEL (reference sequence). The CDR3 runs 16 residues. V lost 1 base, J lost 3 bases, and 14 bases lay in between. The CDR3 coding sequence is TGTGCCAGCAGCCAAGTCGGAGGGAGGCTAACAGATACGCAGTATTTT. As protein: CASSQVGGRLTDTQYF.

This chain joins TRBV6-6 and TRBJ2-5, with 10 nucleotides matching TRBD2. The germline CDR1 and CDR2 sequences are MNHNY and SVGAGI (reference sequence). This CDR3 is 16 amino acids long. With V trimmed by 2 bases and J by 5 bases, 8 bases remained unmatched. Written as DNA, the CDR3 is TGTGCCAGCAGTTACGGGAGCGGGGGGGCGTGGGAGACCCAGTACTTC. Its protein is CASSYGSGGAWETQYF.

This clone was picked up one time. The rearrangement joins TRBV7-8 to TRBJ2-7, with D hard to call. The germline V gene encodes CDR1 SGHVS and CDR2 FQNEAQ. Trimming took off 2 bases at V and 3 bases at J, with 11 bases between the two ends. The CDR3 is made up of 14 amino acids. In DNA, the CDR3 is TGTGCCAGCAGCTTACGCACGGTTCTCTACGAGCAGTACTTC. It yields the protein CASSLRTVLYEQYF.

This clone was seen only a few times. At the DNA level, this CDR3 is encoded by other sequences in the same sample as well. The DNA for the CDR3 is TGCGCCAGCAGCTTGGGTGGGACTAGCGCCGACAATGAGCAGTTCTTC. This codes for CASSLGGTSADNEQFF. The chain links TRBV5-1 to TRBJ2-1, with 10 nucleotides matching TRBD2. The germline gives CDR1 SGHRS, CDR2 YFSETQ. This CDR3 contains 16 residues. Unmatched junction bases numbered 5, after V lost 0 bases and J lost 5 bases.

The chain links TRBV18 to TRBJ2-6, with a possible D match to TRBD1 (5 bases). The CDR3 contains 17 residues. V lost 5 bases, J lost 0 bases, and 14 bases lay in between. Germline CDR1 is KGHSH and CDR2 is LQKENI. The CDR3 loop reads CASSFADSPSGANVLTF. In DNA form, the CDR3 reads TGTGCCAGCTCATTCGCCGACAGTCCCTCTGGGGCCAACGTCCTGACTTTC.

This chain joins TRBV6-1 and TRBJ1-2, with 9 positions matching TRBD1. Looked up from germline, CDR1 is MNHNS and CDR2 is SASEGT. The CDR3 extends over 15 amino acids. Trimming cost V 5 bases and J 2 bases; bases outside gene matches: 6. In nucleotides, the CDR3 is TGTGCCAGCAGTAATCCGGGACAGGGCAACTATGGCTACACCTTC. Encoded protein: CASSNPGQGNYGYTF.

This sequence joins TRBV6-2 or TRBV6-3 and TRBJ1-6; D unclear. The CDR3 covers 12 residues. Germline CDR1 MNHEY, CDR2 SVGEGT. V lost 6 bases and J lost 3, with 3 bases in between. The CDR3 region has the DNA TGTGCCAGCAGCATCTATAATTCACCCCTCCACTTT. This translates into CASSIYNSPLHF.

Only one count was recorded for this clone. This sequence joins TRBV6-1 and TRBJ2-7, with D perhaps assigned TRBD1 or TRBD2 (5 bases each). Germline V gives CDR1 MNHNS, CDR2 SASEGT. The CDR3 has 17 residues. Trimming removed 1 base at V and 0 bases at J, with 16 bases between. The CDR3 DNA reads TGTGCCAGCAGTGAAGTGCAAGGGACCTGGAGCTCCTACGAGCAGTACTTC. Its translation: CASSEVQGTWSSYEQYF.

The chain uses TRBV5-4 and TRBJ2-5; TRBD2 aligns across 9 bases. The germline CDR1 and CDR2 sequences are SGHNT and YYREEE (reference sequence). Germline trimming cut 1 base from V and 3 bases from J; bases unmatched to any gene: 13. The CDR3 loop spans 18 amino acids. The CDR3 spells CASSLSPEGLARKETQYF. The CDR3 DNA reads TGTGCCAGCAGCTTGTCGCCGGAAGGACTAGCGCGGAAAGAGACCCAGTACTTC. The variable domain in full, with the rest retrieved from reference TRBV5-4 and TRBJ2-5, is ETGVTQSPTHLIKTRGQQVTLRCSSQSGHNTVSWYQQALGQGPQFIFQYYREEENGRGNFPPRFSGLQFPNYSSELNVNALELDDSALYLCASSLSPEGLARKETQYFGPGTRLLVL.

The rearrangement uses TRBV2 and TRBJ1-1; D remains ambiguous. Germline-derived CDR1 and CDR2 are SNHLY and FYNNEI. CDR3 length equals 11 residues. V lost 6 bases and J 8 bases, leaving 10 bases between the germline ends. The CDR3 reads CASRGGPEAFF. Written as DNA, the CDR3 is TGTGCCAGCAGGGGAGGCCCCGAAGCTTTCTTT.

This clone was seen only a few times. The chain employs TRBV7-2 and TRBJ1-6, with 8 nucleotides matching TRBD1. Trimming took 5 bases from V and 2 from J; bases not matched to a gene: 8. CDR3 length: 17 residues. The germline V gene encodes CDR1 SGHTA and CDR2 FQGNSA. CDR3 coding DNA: TGTGCCAGCAGCCTGCGACAGGGGAAAACCTATAATTCACCCCTCCACTTT. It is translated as CASSLRQGKTYNSPLHF.

The CDR3 here is CASRYSGTPNTEAFF. As DNA, the CDR3 is TGTGCCAGCAGATACTCCGGGACACCGAACACTGAAGCTTTCTTT. V gene TRBV14 combines with J gene TRBJ1-1, with D perhaps TRBD1 (6 bases). Germline CDR1 is SGHDN and CDR2 is FVKESK. V lost 6 bases to trimming and J lost 1 base, with 15 bases between them. CDR3 length: 15 amino acids. Full variable domain (outside the CDR3, taken from reference TRBV14 and TRBJ1-1): EAGVTQFPSHSVIEKGQTVTLRCDPISGHDNLYWYRRVMGKEIKFLLHFVKESKQDESGMPNNRFLAERTGGTYSTLKVQPAELEDSGVYFCASRYSGTPNTEAFFGQGTRLTVV.

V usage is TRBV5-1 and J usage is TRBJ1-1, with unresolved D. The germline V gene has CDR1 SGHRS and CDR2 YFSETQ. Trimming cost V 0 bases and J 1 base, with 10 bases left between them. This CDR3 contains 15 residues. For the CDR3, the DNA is TGCGCCAGCAGCTTGGTGGGCGGCCCGAACACTGAAGCTTTCTTT. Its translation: CASSLVGGPNTEAFF.

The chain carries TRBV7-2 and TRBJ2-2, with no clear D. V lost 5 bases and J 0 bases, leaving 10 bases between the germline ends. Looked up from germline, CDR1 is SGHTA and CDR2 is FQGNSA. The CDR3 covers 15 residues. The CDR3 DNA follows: TGTGCCAGCAGCCCCCAGGCGACGAACACCGGGGAGCTGTTTTTT. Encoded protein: CASSPQATNTGELFF.

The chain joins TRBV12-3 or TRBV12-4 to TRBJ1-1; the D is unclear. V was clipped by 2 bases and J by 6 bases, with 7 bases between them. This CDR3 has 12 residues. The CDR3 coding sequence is TGTGCCAGCAGTTTAATGACCCCTGAAGCTTTCTTT. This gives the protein CASSLMTPEAFF.

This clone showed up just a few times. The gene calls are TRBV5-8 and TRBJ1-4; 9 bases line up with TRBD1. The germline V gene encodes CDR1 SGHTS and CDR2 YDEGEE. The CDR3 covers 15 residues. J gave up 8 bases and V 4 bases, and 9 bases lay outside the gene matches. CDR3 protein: CASSGTGSFREKLFF. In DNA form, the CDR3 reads TGTGCCAGCAGCGGGACAGGGAGTTTTCGGGAAAAACTGTTTTTT.

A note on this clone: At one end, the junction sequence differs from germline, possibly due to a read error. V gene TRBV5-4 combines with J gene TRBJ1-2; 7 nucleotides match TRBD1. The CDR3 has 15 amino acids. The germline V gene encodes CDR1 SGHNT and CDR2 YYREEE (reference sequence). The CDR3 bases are TGTGCCAGCAGCTTGTACACAGGGGAAGTTAGTGGCTACACTTTC. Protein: CASSLYTGEVSGYTF.

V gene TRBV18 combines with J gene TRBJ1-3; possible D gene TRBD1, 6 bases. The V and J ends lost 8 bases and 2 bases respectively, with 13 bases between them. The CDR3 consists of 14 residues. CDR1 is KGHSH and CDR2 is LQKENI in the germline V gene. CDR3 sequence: CASTMRQAGNTIYF. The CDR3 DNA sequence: TGTGCCAGCACAATGAGACAGGCTGGAAACACCATATATTTT.

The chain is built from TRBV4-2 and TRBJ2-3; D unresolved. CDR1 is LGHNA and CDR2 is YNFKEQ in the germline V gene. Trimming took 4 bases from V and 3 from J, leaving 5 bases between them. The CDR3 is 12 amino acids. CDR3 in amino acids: CASSPDTDTQYF. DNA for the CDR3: TGTGCCAGCAGCCCTGATACAGATACGCAGTATTTT.

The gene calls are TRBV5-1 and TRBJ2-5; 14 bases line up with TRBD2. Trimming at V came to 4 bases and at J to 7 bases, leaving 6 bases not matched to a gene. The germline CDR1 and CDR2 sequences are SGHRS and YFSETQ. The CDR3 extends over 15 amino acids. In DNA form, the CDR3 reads TGCGCCAGCAGCCCGGGACTAGCGGGGGTGAGGACCCAGTACTTC. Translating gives CASSPGLAGVRTQYF.

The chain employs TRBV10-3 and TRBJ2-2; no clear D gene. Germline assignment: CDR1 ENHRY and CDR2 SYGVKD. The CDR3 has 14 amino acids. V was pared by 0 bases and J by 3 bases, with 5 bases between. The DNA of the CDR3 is TGTGCCATCAGTGAGTCTGGTTACACCGGGGAGCTGTTTTTT. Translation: CAISESGYTGELFF.

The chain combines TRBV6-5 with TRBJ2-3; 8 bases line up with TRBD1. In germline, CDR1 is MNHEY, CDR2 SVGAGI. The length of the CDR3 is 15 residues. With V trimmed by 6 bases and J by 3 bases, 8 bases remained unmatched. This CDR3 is CASRVGQGVTDTQYF. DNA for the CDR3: TGTGCCAGCAGGGTAGGACAGGGTGTGACAGATACGCAGTATTTT.

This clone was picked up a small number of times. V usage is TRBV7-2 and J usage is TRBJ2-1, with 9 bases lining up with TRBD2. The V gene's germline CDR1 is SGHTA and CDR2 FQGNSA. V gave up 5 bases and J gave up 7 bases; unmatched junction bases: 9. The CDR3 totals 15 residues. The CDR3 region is CASSPDGLARNEQFF. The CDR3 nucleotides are TGTGCCAGCAGCCCGGACGGACTAGCGCGGAATGAGCAGTTCTTC.

CDR3 amino acids: CASSPGNNQPQHF. The CDR3 coding sequence is TGTGCCAGCAGTCCAGGGAACAATCAGCCCCAGCATTTT. The J gene is TRBJ1-5, the V gene TRBV9; D is perhaps TRBD1 (5 bases). Between the trimmed V and J ends, which lost 5 bases and 3 bases, there was a span of 9 bases. Per germline, CDR1 SGDLS and CDR2 YYNGEE. The CDR3 extends over 13 amino acids.

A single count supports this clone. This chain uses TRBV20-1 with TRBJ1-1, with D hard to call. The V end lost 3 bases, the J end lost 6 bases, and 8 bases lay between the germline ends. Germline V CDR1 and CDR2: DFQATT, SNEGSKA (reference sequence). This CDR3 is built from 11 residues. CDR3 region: CSASILSEAFF. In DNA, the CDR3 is TGCAGTGCTAGTATTCTGTCTGAAGCTTTCTTT.

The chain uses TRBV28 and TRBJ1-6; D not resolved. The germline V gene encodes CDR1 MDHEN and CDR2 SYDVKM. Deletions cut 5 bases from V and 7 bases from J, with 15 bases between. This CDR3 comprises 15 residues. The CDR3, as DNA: TGTGCCAGCAGTCGAGGCCCCGGTCCCAATTCACCCCTCCACTTT. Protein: CASSRGPGPNSPLHF.

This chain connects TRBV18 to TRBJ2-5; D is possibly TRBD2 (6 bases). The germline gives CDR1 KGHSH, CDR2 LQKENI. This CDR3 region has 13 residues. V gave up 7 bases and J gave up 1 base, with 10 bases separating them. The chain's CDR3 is CASCAGTQETQYF. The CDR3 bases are TGTGCCAGCTGCGCGGGAACCCAAGAGACCCAGTACTTC.